A selection of T cell receptor beta chains follows, all from one sample in a study of blood T cell repertoires in COVID-19. This table comes from immunoSEQ multiplex PCR, and its TCRdb copy is limited to in-frame clones, with some not included. The sample consists of tens of thousands of clones, roughly 79% of them appearing once. The sample was peripheral blood. The receptors here all came from a man between 60 and 70 years old with acute or convalescent COVID-19. CDR3s include the opening cysteine and the closing phenylalanine or tryptophan. D genes are given only for firm matches. Size values are once, few and many counts, or a class for expanded clones, and some rows have none.

V gene: TRBV7-2
D gene: -
clone size: -
J gene: TRBJ2-2
CDR3 protein: CASSRGLNTGELFF
CDR3 DNA: TGTGCCAGCAGCCGCGGGCTGAACACCGGGGAGCTGTTTTTT

V gene: TRBV19
D gene: -
clone size: -
J gene: TRBJ1-4
CDR3 protein: CASSPGWTTNEKLFF
CDR3 DNA: TGTGCCAGTAGCCCAGGGTGGACAACTAATGAAAAACTGTTTTTT

V gene: TRBV7-3
D gene: TRBD2
clone size: few
J gene: TRBJ2-2
CDR3 protein: CASSSFAGVNTGELFF
CDR3 DNA: TGTGCCAGCAGCTCCTTTGCGGGGGTTAACACCGGGGAGCTGTTTTTT

V gene: TRBV11-2
D gene: -
clone size: -
J gene: TRBJ1-6
CDR3 protein: CASSPGQSNSPLHF
CDR3 DNA: TGTGCCAGCAGCCCAGGACAGAGTAATTCACCCCTCCACTTT

V gene: TRBV18
D gene: TRBD1
clone size: -
J gene: TRBJ2-7
CDR3 protein: CASSPGQGPYEQYF
CDR3 DNA: TGTGCCAGCTCACCGGGACAGGGACCCTACGAGCAGTACTTC

V gene: TRBV5-6
D gene: -
clone size: -
J gene: TRBJ1-5
CDR3 protein: CASSLKTMGNQPQHF
CDR3 DNA: TGTGCCAGCAGCTTGAAAACAATGGGCAATCAGCCCCAGCATTTT

V gene: TRBV19
D gene: -
clone size: -
J gene: TRBJ1-1
CDR3 protein: CASSIDGRELTEAFF
CDR3 DNA: TGTGCCAGTAGTATAGATGGGAGGGAGTTAACTGAAGCTTTCTTT

V gene: TRBV29-1
D gene: -
clone size: few
J gene: TRBJ1-1
CDR3 protein: CSVRGGLNTEAFF
CDR3 DNA: TGCAGCGTACGGGGTGGATTGAACACTGAAGCTTTCTTT

V gene: TRBV12-3/TRBV12-4
D gene: -
clone size: -
J gene: TRBJ2-7
CDR3 protein: CASSFEGEQYF
CDR3 DNA: TGTGCCAGCAGTTTTGAGGGCGAGCAGTACTTC

V gene: TRBV7-9
D gene: -
clone size: -
J gene: TRBJ1-1
CDR3 protein: CASSLHSGTEAFF
CDR3 DNA: TGTGCCAGCAGCCTTCACTCCGGCACTGAAGCTTTCTTT

V gene: TRBV5-1
D gene: -
clone size: -
J gene: TRBJ2-7
CDR3 protein: CASSLGEFGQKEQYF
CDR3 DNA: TGCGCCAGCAGCTTGGGGGAGTTCGGCCAAAAGGAGCAGTACTTC

V gene: TRBV21-1
D gene: -
clone size: -
J gene: TRBJ2-4
CDR3 protein: CASSNAPGIDRGPPCKNIQYF
CDR3 DNA: TGTGCCAGCAGCAATGCCCCAGGGATCGACAGGGGACCTCCTTGTAAAAACATTCAGTACTTC

V gene: TRBV2
D gene: -
clone size: -
J gene: TRBJ1-2
CDR3 protein: CASRDTANGYTF
CDR3 DNA: TGTGCCAGCAGGGACACGGCTAATGGCTACACCTTC

V gene: TRBV5-1
D gene: -
clone size: -
J gene: TRBJ2-1
CDR3 protein: CASSLVQVSGEQFF
CDR3 DNA: TGCGCCAGCAGCTTGGTGCAGGTATCAGGAGAGCAGTTCTTC

V gene: TRBV5-1
D gene: -
clone size: -
J gene: TRBJ2-7
CDR3 protein: CASSLVGDRYEQYF
CDR3 DNA: TGCGCCAGCAGCTTGGTAGGGGATAGGTACGAGCAGTACTTC

V gene: TRBV10-2
D gene: TRBD1
clone size: -
J gene: TRBJ2-3
CDR3 protein: CASRQGYTDTQYF
CDR3 DNA: TGCGCCAGCAGACAGGGGTACACAGATACGCAGTATTTT

V gene: TRBV11-2
D gene: -
clone size: -
J gene: TRBJ1-2
CDR3 protein: CASSAGEGYGYTF
CDR3 DNA: TGTGCCAGCAGCGCGGGGGAGGGGTATGGCTACACCTTC

V gene: TRBV2
D gene: TRBD1
clone size: -
J gene: TRBJ1-1
CDR3 protein: CASSEAGGWVNTEAFF
CDR3 DNA: TGTGCCAGCAGTGAAGCAGGGGGCTGGGTGAACACTGAAGCTTTCTTT

V gene: TRBV5-1
D gene: -
clone size: -
J gene: TRBJ2-3
CDR3 protein: CASSSFGVAPNTDTQYF
CDR3 DNA: TGCGCCAGCAGCTCATTTGGGGTAGCGCCGAACACAGATACGCAGTATTTT

V gene: TRBV2
D gene: -
clone size: -
J gene: TRBJ1-3
CDR3 protein: CASSKGRLGGSGNTIYF
CDR3 DNA: TGTGCCAGCAGTAAGGGCCGTTTAGGGGGCTCTGGAAACACCATATATTTT

V gene: TRBV4-1
D gene: -
clone size: few
J gene: TRBJ1-2
CDR3 protein: CASSQGLGAWGYTF
CDR3 DNA: TGCGCCAGCAGCCAGGGACTGGGAGCATGGGGCTACACCTTC

V gene: TRBV5-4
D gene: TRBD1
clone size: -
J gene: TRBJ2-5
CDR3 protein: CASSPTGGGGETQYF
CDR3 DNA: TGTGCCAGCAGCCCGACAGGGGGCGGAGGAGAGACCCAGTACTTC

V gene: TRBV30
D gene: TRBD1
clone size: -
J gene: TRBJ1-1
CDR3 protein: CAWRGQGFAEAFF
CDR3 DNA: TGTGCCTGGAGGGGACAGGGGTTTGCTGAAGCTTTCTTT

V gene: TRBV5-4
D gene: TRBD2
clone size: -
J gene: TRBJ2-3
CDR3 protein: CASHRGSGMLDTQYF
CDR3 DNA: TGTGCCAGCCATAGGGGTAGCGGGATGTTGGATACGCAGTATTTT

V gene: TRBV5-1
D gene: -
clone size: -
J gene: TRBJ2-3
CDR3 protein: CASSSRDLDTQYF
CDR3 DNA: TGCGCCAGCAGCTCCCGGGATTTAGATACGCAGTATTTT

V gene: TRBV19
D gene: -
clone size: -
J gene: TRBJ2-2
CDR3 protein: CASRLDFHTGELFF
CDR3 DNA: TGTGCCAGTAGGTTAGACTTTCACACCGGGGAGCTGTTTTTT

V gene: TRBV6-5
D gene: -
clone size: -
J gene: TRBJ2-7
CDR3 protein: CASGHSGRAYEQYF
CDR3 DNA: TGTGCCAGCGGCCACTCAGGCAGGGCCTACGAGCAGTACTTC

V gene: TRBV19
D gene: TRBD1
clone size: few
J gene: TRBJ1-5
CDR3 protein: CASSIFQGARDQPQHF
CDR3 DNA: TGTGCCAGTAGTATATTCCAGGGGGCGCGGGATCAGCCCCAGCATTTT

V gene: TRBV10-3
D gene: -
clone size: -
J gene: TRBJ1-1
CDR3 protein: CAISESKWGGTEAFF
CDR3 DNA: TGTGCCATCAGTGAGTCGAAGTGGGGAGGCACTGAAGCTTTCTTT

V gene: TRBV6-6
D gene: TRBD1
clone size: -
J gene: TRBJ2-5
CDR3 protein: CASSYSGQGQETQYF
CDR3 DNA: TGTGCCAGCAGTTACTCCGGACAGGGTCAAGAGACCCAGTACTTC

V gene: TRBV4-2
D gene: TRBD2
clone size: -
J gene: TRBJ2-7
CDR3 protein: CASSQVLAGGLHEQYF
CDR3 DNA: TGTGCCAGCAGCCAAGTCCTAGCGGGGGGGCTACACGAGCAGTACTTC

V gene: TRBV18
D gene: TRBD1
clone size: -
J gene: TRBJ1-2
CDR3 protein: CASSPTGLDYGYTF
CDR3 DNA: TGTGCCAGCTCACCGACAGGGCTGGACTATGGCTACACCTTC

V gene: TRBV30
D gene: -
clone size: -
J gene: TRBJ1-1
CDR3 protein: CAWSYRGWRTEAFF
CDR3 DNA: TGTGCCTGGAGTTATCGGGGATGGAGGACTGAAGCTTTCTTT

V gene: TRBV24-1
D gene: -
clone size: once
J gene: TRBJ1-2
CDR3 protein: CATRDSDSYGYTF
CDR3 DNA: TGTGCCACCAGGGATTCCGACAGTTATGGCTACACCTTC

V gene: TRBV6-5
D gene: -
clone size: once
J gene: TRBJ2-5
CDR3 protein: CASRRTVAQETQYF
CDR3 DNA: TGTGCCAGCAGGCGGACAGTCGCACAAGAGACCCAGTACTTC

V gene: TRBV6-2/TRBV6-3
D gene: TRBD1
clone size: -
J gene: TRBJ1-4
CDR3 protein: CASSSQGATNEKLFF
CDR3 DNA: TGTGCCAGCAGTTCTCAGGGGGCCACTAATGAAAAACTGTTTTTT

V gene: TRBV6-5
D gene: TRBD1
clone size: -
J gene: TRBJ1-2
CDR3 protein: CASSYDRDLNYGYTF
CDR3 DNA: TGTGCCAGCAGCTACGACAGGGATCTTAACTATGGCTACACCTTC

V gene: TRBV27
D gene: -
clone size: -
J gene: TRBJ2-7
CDR3 protein: CASSFPGEYEQYF
CDR3 DNA: TGTGCCAGCAGTTTTCCAGGGGAGTACGAGCAGTACTTC

V gene: TRBV19
D gene: TRBD2
clone size: -
J gene: TRBJ2-3
CDR3 protein: CASSVGRGYSTDTQYF
CDR3 DNA: TGTGCCAGTAGTGTGGGGAGGGGCTATAGCACAGATACGCAGTATTTT

V gene: TRBV20-1
D gene: -
clone size: -
J gene: TRBJ1-4
CDR3 protein: CSASGGGNEKLFF
CDR3 DNA: TGCAGTGCCAGTGGGGGGGGCAATGAAAAACTGTTTTTT

V gene: TRBV10-3
D gene: -
clone size: -
J gene: TRBJ1-1
CDR3 protein: CAISEHGGDNTEAFF
CDR3 DNA: TGTGCCATCAGTGAGCATGGGGGGGACAACACTGAAGCTTTCTTT

V gene: TRBV13
D gene: -
clone size: -
J gene: TRBJ1-1
CDR3 protein: CASSLRGTTEAFF
CDR3 DNA: TGTGCCAGCAGCTTACGCGGAACCACTGAAGCTTTCTTT

V gene: TRBV5-8
D gene: TRBD2
clone size: once
J gene: TRBJ2-3
CDR3 protein: CASSLAWLAGVTDTQYF
CDR3 DNA: TGTGCCAGCAGCTTGGCTTGGCTAGCGGGGGTGACAGATACGCAGTATTTT

V gene: TRBV4-1
D gene: TRBD2
clone size: -
J gene: TRBJ2-1
CDR3 protein: CASSLGRAGDYNEQFF
CDR3 DNA: TGCGCCAGCAGCCTAGGTAGGGCGGGGGACTACAATGAGCAGTTCTTC

V gene: TRBV2
D gene: -
clone size: -
J gene: TRBJ2-7
CDR3 protein: CASTLWESRGNHYEQYF
CDR3 DNA: TGTGCCAGCACTCTATGGGAGAGCAGGGGAAACCATTACGAGCAGTACTTC